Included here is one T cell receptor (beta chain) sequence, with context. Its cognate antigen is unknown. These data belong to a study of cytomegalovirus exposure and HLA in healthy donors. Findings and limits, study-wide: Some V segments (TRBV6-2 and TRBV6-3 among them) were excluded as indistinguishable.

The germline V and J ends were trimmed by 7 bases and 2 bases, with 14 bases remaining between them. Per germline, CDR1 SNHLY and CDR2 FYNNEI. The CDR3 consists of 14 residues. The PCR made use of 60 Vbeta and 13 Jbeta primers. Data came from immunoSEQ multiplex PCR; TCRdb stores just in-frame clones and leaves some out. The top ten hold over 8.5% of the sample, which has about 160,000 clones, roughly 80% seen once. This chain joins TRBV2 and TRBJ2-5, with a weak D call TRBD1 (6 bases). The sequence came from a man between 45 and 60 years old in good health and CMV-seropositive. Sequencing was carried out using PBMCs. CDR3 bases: TGTGCCAGCAATGCCAGGGGTCGTCAAGAGACCCAGTACTTC. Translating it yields CASNARGRQETQYF. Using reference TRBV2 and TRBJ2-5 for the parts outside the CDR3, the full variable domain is EPEVTQTPSHQVTQMGQEVILRCVPISNHLYFYWYRQILGQKVEFLVSFYNNEISEKSEIFDDQFSVERPDGSNFTLKIRSTKLEDSAMYFCASNARGRQETQYFGPGTRLLVL.